A selection of T cell receptor beta chains follows, all from one sample in a study of cytomegalovirus exposure and HLA in healthy donors. Only in-frame clones appear in the TCRdb table, and some are missing; sequencing was by immunoSEQ multiplex PCR. The sample lists 150,000 to 200,000 clones, around 86% seen once, with about 4% in the top ten. Material for sequencing was PBMCs. The receptors derive from a man aged 45-65 years in good health and CMV-seropositive. Both conserved end residues are part of each CDR3.

>TRBV30|14
CAWSGSGSSYEQYF
>TRBV5-1|14
CATADPQNTDTQYF
>TRBV10-3|14
CAISEGRRYGGYTF
>TRBV7-6|16
CASSLVTGTLYNEQFF
>TRBV7-4|18
CASNLTSGGPVRANEQFF
>TRBV7-2|14
CASGFLGGFYEQYF
>TRBV5-1|13
CASSLGTGNGYTF
>TRBV28|14
CASSLAGGSDAQYF
>TRBV14|15
CASSSLAGVGNEQFF
>TRBV10-2|15
CASRAPQGASYEQYF
>TRBV7-2|14
CASSRDSSNQPQHF
>TRBV5-1|13
CASSSLAGETQYF
>TRBV9|15
CASSVEQNQLRGYTF
>TRBV28|14
CASRSTSGDSREYF